This T cell receptor beta chain was captured in a study of Graves' ophthalmopathy and Graves' hyperthyroidism. Study-level points and caveats: Most expanded clonotypes from thyroid (those above 0.001 frequency) were also found in blood.

Researchers took RNA transcripts and amplified TCR beta CDR3 regions from them. HTBI primers were employed in first-round RT-PCR, then a second-round multiplex PCR followed. From the multiplex PCR reads, TCRdb called clonotypes with MiXCR, one entry per CDR3 protein. The sample includes a few hundred thousand distinct CDR3 sequences, approximately 18% of them seen just once. Worth noting for this clonotype: What it binds is unknown.

The sequence was obtained from an adult woman with stable Graves' hyperthyroidism. The sample taken for sequencing was peripheral blood.

The CDR3 spells CASRMVQSEQYF. The DNA for the CDR3 is TGTGCCAGCCGAATGGTCCAAAGCGAGCAGTACTTC. This rearrangement joins TRBV6-1 to TRBJ2-7; D not resolved. The V end was cut by 8 bases, the J end by 6 bases, with 14 bases between. Germline lookup yields CDR1 MNHNS and CDR2 SASEGT. This CDR3 comprises 12 residues.